This T cell receptor beta chain stems from a study of blood T cell repertoires in COVID-19. The overall study: Sources were T cells, B-cell-depleted T cells, or PBMCs; the material itself was cDNA or gDNA.

The protocol was immunoSEQ multiplex PCR, while the TCRdb copy is restricted to in-frame clones and leaves out a portion. This table holds 350,000 to 400,000 clones, approximately 91% found once. Enrolled through a virtual design, the participants were between roughly 18 and 95 years of age and came from 24 US areas. Researchers sorted participants into cohorts using their self-reported clinical history. Trimming cost V 1 base and J 2 bases, with 8 bases left between them. The CDR3 totals 15 residues. Germline CDR1 is KGHDR and CDR2 is SFDVKD. The TCR was taken from a woman aged 40-49 years who had been exposed to COVID-19. This chain joins TRBV24-1 and TRBJ1-3; D is unresolved. Sequencing was performed on PBMCs or T cells enriched from blood (not recorded which). The CDR3 loop is CATSDLAKAGNTIYF. CDR3 coding DNA: TGTGCCACCAGTGATTTAGCGAAGGCTGGAAACACCATATATTTT.